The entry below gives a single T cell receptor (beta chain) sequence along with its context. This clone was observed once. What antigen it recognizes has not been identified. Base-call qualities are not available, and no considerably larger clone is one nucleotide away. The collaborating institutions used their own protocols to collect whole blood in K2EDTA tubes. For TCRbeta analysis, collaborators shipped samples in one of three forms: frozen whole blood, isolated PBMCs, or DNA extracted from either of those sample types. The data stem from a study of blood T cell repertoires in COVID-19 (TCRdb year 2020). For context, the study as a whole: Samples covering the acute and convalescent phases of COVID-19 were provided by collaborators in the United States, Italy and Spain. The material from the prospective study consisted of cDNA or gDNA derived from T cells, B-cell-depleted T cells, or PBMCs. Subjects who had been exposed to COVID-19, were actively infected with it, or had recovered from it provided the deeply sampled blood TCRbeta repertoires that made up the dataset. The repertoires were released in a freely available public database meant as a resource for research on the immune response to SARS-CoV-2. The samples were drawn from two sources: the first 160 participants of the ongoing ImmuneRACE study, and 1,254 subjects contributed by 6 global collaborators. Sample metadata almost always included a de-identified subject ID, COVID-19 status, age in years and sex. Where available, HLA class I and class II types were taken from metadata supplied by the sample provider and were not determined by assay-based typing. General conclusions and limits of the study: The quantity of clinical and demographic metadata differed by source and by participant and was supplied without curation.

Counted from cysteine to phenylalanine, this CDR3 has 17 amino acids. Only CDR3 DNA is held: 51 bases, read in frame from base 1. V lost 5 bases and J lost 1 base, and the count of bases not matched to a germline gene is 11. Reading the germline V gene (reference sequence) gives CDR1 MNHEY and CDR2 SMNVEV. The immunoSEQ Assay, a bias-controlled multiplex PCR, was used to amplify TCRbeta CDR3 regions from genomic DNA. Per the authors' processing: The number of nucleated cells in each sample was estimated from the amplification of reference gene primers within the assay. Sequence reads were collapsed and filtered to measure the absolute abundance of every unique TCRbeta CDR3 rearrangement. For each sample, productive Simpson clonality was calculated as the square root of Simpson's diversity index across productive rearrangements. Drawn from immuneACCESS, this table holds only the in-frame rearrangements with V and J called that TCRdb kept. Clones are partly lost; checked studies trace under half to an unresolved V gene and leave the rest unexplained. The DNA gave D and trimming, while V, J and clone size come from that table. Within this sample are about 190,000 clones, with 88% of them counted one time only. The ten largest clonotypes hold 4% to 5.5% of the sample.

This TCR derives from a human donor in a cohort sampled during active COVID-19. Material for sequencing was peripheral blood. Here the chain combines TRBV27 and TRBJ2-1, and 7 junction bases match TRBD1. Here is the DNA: TGTGCCAGCAGTCTTGGAAACACAGGGGAATCCTACAATGAGCAGTTCTTC. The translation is CASSLGNTGESYNEQFF.